This is a list of T cell receptor beta chains from one sample in a study of molecular identifiers for immune sequencing clone quantification. TCRdb recomputed calls from the PCR reads with MiXCR, one row per CDR3 protein. The table lists approximately 670,000 distinct CDR3 sequences, 15% to 20% of them singletons. Sequenced input: naive CD8+ T cells from blood, with Jurkat cell RNA spiked in. The receptors originated from a human donor in good health. Some libraries in this study had Jurkat cell RNA spiked in. The CDR3 runs from the conserved cysteine through the conserved F or W. Fields, in order: V gene, D gene, J gene, clone size, CDR3 protein, CDR3 DNA. A D gene is named only where the DNA matches it firmly. A clone size is listed for some rows: how often the clone was seen (once, few, many), or a class if it is expanded.

V gene: TRBV7-6
D gene: TRBD1
J gene: TRBJ1-2
clone size: NA
CDR3 protein: CASNQGGVQTF
CDR3 DNA: TGTGCCAGCAACCAGGGGGGGGTTCAGACCTTC

V gene: TRBV7-9
D gene: TRBD1
J gene: TRBJ1-1
clone size: many
CDR3 protein: CASSPPGQGNTEAFF
CDR3 DNA: TGTGCCAGCAGCCCACCGGGACAGGGGAACACTGAAGCTTTCTTT

V gene: TRBV5-1
D gene: NA
J gene: TRBJ2-7
clone size: many
CDR3 protein: CASLKSQSSYEQYF
CDR3 DNA: TGCGCCAGCTTAAAGTCGCAGAGCTCCTACGAGCAGTACTTC

V gene: TRBV2
D gene: NA
J gene: TRBJ2-7
clone size: few
CDR3 protein: CASTRPLVVEQYF
CDR3 DNA: TGTGCCAGCACCCGCCCCCTTGTCGTCGAGCAGTACTTC

V gene: TRBV23-1
D gene: NA
J gene: TRBJ2-4
clone size: many
CDR3 protein: CASSQFGRRAKNIQYF
CDR3 DNA: TGCGCCAGCAGTCAATTTGGGCGTAGGGCGAAAAACATTCAGTACTTC

V gene: TRBV7-2
D gene: NA
J gene: TRBJ2-7
clone size: many
CDR3 protein: CASSLGLQGWVSYEQYF
CDR3 DNA: TGTGCCAGCAGCTTAGGCCTCCAAGGGTGGGTCTCCTACGAGCAGTACTTC

V gene: TRBV5-1
D gene: NA
J gene: TRBJ2-7
clone size: many
CDR3 protein: CASSFSDASSYEQYF
CDR3 DNA: TGCGCCAGCAGCTTCTCGGACGCTAGCTCCTACGAGCAGTACTTC

V gene: TRBV6-2/TRBV6-3
D gene: TRBD1
J gene: TRBJ2-5
clone size: many
CDR3 protein: CASSYPDRDQETQYF
CDR3 DNA: TGTGCCAGCAGTTACCCGGACAGGGACCAAGAGACCCAGTACTTC

V gene: TRBV4-1
D gene: NA
J gene: TRBJ1-1
clone size: NA
CDR3 protein: CASSPSGGTVAFF
CDR3 DNA: TGCGCCAGCAGCCCCTCAGGAGGCACTGTAGCTTTCTTT

V gene: TRBV25-1
D gene: NA
J gene: TRBJ2-4
clone size: many
CDR3 protein: CASSARDTNIQYF
CDR3 DNA: TGTGCCAGCAGTGCCCGGGACACAAACATTCAGTACTTC

V gene: TRBV7-9
D gene: TRBD1
J gene: TRBJ1-1
clone size: many
CDR3 protein: CASSSGQGTRTEAFF
CDR3 DNA: TGTGCCAGCAGCTCCGGACAGGGAACGAGGACTGAAGCTTTCTTT

V gene: TRBV12-5
D gene: NA
J gene: TRBJ2-3
clone size: few
CDR3 protein: CASGLGPRGLDTQYF
CDR3 DNA: TGTGCTAGTGGTTTGGGGCCCCGGGGGTTAGATACGCAGTATTTT

V gene: TRBV5-1
D gene: NA
J gene: TRBJ2-7
clone size: many
CDR3 protein: CASSFLNRDPYEQYF
CDR3 DNA: TGCGCCAGCAGCTTTTTAAACAGGGACCCCTACGAGCAGTACTTC

V gene: TRBV27
D gene: TRBD1
J gene: TRBJ2-3
clone size: many
CDR3 protein: CASRGTGRTDTQYF
CDR3 DNA: TGTGCCAGCAGGGGGACAGGGCGGACAGATACGCAGTATTTT

V gene: TRBV19
D gene: NA
J gene: TRBJ1-1
clone size: few
CDR3 protein: CASSILAGDTEAFF
CDR3 DNA: TGTGCCAGTAGTATTCTCGCGGGGGACACTGAAGCTTTCTTT

V gene: TRBV5-1
D gene: TRBD2
J gene: TRBJ2-1
clone size: many
CDR3 protein: CASSPAAGVHEQFF
CDR3 DNA: TGCGCCAGCAGCCCCGCGGCGGGGGTCCATGAGCAGTTCTTC

V gene: TRBV27
D gene: NA
J gene: TRBJ1-2
clone size: NA
CDR3 protein: CASSWRVGSYGYTF
CDR3 DNA: TGTGCCAGCAGTTGGAGGGTAGGTAGCTATGGCTACACCTTC

V gene: TRBV10-2
D gene: NA
J gene: TRBJ2-3
clone size: many
CDR3 protein: CASSEGLTDTQYF
CDR3 DNA: TGCGCCAGCAGTGAGGGGCTCACAGATACGCAGTATTTT

V gene: TRBV2
D gene: NA
J gene: TRBJ2-1
clone size: many
CDR3 protein: CASSEGAGAPNNEQFF
CDR3 DNA: TGTGCCAGCAGTGAAGGGGCGGGGGCGCCGAACAATGAGCAGTTCTTC

V gene: TRBV4-1
D gene: NA
J gene: TRBJ2-1
clone size: many
CDR3 protein: CASSQVTYNEQFF
CDR3 DNA: TGTGCCAGCAGCCAGGTTACCTACAATGAGCAGTTCTTC

V gene: TRBV4-3
D gene: NA
J gene: TRBJ2-7
clone size: many
CDR3 protein: CASSPGRVFEQYF
CDR3 DNA: TGCGCCAGCAGCCCCGGACGGGTTTTCGAGCAGTACTTC

V gene: TRBV3-1
D gene: NA
J gene: TRBJ2-5
clone size: many
CDR3 protein: CASSQPIQETQYF
CDR3 DNA: TGTGCCAGCAGCCAGCCTATCCAAGAGACCCAGTACTTC

V gene: TRBV5-6
D gene: TRBD1
J gene: TRBJ1-2
clone size: few
CDR3 protein: CASSPIQGAYGYTF
CDR3 DNA: TGTGCCAGCAGCCCGATCCAGGGGGCTTATGGCTACACCTTC

V gene: TRBV12-3/TRBV12-4
D gene: NA
J gene: TRBJ2-1
clone size: few
CDR3 protein: CASSPLWGGDNEQFF
CDR3 DNA: TGTGCCAGCAGTCCGTTATGGGGGGGCGACAATGAGCAGTTCTTC

V gene: TRBV9
D gene: NA
J gene: TRBJ1-6
clone size: many
CDR3 protein: CASSVGVAGIPISYNSPLHF
CDR3 DNA: TGTGCCAGCAGCGTAGGTGTCGCCGGCATTCCGATTTCATATAATTCACCCCTCCACTTT

V gene: TRBV30
D gene: NA
J gene: TRBJ1-2
clone size: many
CDR3 protein: CAWSVSHLANYGYTF
CDR3 DNA: TGTGCCTGGAGTGTAAGCCATTTAGCTAACTATGGCTACACCTTC

V gene: TRBV29-1
D gene: NA
J gene: TRBJ2-7
clone size: many
CDR3 protein: CSVAGGPRSYEQYF
CDR3 DNA: TGCAGCGTTGCAGGGGGGCCGCGTAGTTACGAGCAGTACTTC